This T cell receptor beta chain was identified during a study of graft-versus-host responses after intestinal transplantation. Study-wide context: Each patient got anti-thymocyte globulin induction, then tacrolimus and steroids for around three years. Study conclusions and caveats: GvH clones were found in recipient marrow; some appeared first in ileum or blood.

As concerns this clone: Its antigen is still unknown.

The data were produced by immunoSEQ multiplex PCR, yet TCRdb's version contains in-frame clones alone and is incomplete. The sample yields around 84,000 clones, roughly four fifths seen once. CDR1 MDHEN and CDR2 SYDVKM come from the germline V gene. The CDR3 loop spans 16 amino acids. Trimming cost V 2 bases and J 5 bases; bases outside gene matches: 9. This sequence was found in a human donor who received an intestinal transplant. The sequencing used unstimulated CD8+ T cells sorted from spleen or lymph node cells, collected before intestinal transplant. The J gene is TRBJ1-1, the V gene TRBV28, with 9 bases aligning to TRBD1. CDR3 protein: CASSLDRGVGRTEAFF. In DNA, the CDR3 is TGTGCCAGCAGTTTAGACAGGGGGGTAGGTAGGACTGAAGCTTTCTTT.